The clone carrying this T cell receptor (beta chain) was recorded a few times. These data belong to a study of blood T cell repertoires in COVID-19. Study summary: The analysed material was cDNA or gDNA that came from T cells, B-cell-depleted T cells, or PBMCs.

With 4 bases removed from V and 2 bases from J, the gap between germline ends came to 14 bases. This CDR3 spans 15 amino acids. Germline-derived CDR1 and CDR2 are SGHTA and FQGNSA. In the original analysis: The authors estimated nucleated cell counts from reference gene primer amplification. Assay: immunoSEQ multiplex PCR; the TCRdb copy retains only in-frame clones and omits some. V, J and clone size reflect that table, while D and trimming were determined from the DNA. The table includes 70,000 to 100,000 clones, 70% to 85% detected once. This clonotype was sampled from a woman aged 50 to 60 with acute or convalescent COVID-19. Sequencing was performed on peripheral blood. V gene TRBV7-2 combines with J gene TRBJ1-2; a weak D match, TRBD1 (5 bases). CDR3 sequence reads: CASSYKVGPNYGYTF. The DNA of the CDR3 is TGTGCCAGCAGCTACAAGGTGGGGCCGAACTATGGCTACACCTTC. Supplemented by reference TRBV7-2 and TRBJ1-2, the full variable domain reads GAGVSQSPSNKVTEKGKDVELRCDPISGHTALYWYRQSLGQGLEFLIYFQGNSAPDKSGLPSDRFSAERTGGSVSTLTIQRTQQEDSAVYLCASSYKVGPNYGYTFGSGTRLTVV.